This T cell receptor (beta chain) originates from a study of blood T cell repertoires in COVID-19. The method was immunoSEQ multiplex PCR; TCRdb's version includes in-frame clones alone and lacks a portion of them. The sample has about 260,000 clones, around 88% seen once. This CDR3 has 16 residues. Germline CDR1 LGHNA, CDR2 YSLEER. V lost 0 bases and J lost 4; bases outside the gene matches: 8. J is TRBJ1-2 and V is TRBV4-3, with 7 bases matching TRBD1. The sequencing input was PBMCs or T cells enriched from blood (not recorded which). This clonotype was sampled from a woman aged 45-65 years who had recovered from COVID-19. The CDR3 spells CASSQDRQGFGYGYTF. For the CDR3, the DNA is TGCGCCAGCAGCCAAGACAGACAGGGATTTGGCTATGGCTACACCTTC.